This note documents a single TCR beta chain sequence. The data originate from a study of blood T cell repertoires in COVID-19. For the study at large: Sites in the United States, Italy and Spain provided acute and convalescent COVID-19 samples. Sample material is recorded as cDNA or gDNA derived from T cells, B-cell-depleted T cells, or PBMCs.

TCRdb's copy holds only in-frame clones and misses some; the assay was immunoSEQ multiplex PCR. The sample lists roughly 110,000 clones, around 92% seen once, with 4.5% to 5% in the top ten. Germline V gene lookup returns CDR1 LNHDA and CDR2 SQIVND (reference sequence). With V trimmed by 1 base and J by 7 bases, 2 bases remained unmatched. The CDR3 covers 14 residues. This chain uses TRBV19 with TRBJ1-5, with 9 bases matching TRBD1. This TCR was sampled from a middle-aged man with active or convalescent COVID-19. Sequencing was performed on peripheral blood. In DNA, the CDR3 is TGTGCCAGTAGTATAGGACAGGGGGGACAGCCCCAGCATTTT. Translation: CASSIGQGGQPQHF.